Listed below are T cell receptor beta chains from one sample, sequenced in a study of low-dose radiotherapy and immunotherapy resistance in tumors. A single record per CDR3 protein comes from TCRdb applying MiXCR to the reads. The repertoire includes under 60,000 distinct CDR3 sequences, about an eighth of them detected once, and roughly 6.4% sits in the top ten. Sample: PBMCs, taken before treatment. The receptors originated from a female donor with ovarian cancer. CDR3s include the opening cysteine and the closing phenylalanine or tryptophan. D genes are given only for firm matches. Size tells how often a clone was seen (once, few, many) or the class of an expanded clone, and some rows leave it out.

D gene | J gene | clone size | V gene | CDR3 protein | CDR3 DNA
NA | TRBJ1-1 | many | TRBV6-5 | CASSPAGLMNTEAFF | TGTGCCAGCAGTCCCGCGGGACTCATGAACACTGAAGCTTTCTTT
NA | TRBJ1-5 | many | TRBV4-1 | CASSQAIQGKGQPQHF | TGCGCCAGCAGCCAAGCGATCCAGGGTAAGGGTCAGCCCCAGCATTTT
NA | TRBJ1-2 | once | TRBV19 | CACAGTRSGGYTF | TGTGCCTGCGCCGGGACGAGGTCGGGTGGCTACACCTTC
NA | TRBJ2-3 | many | TRBV9 | CASSLRDSFTDTQYF | TGTGCCAGCAGCCTACGGGACTCTTTCACAGATACGCAGTATTTT
NA | TRBJ2-5 | many | TRBV20-1 | CSARTQQETQYF | TGCAGTGCTAGGACACAGCAAGAGACCCAGTACTTC
TRBD2 | TRBJ2-1 | many | TRBV10-3 | CAISGSGGSYNEQFF | TGTGCCATCAGTGGTAGCGGGGGGAGCTACAATGAGCAGTTCTTC
NA | TRBJ2-7 | many | TRBV18 | CASSPPSSYEQYF | TGTGCCAGCTCACCACCTAGCAGCTACGAGCAGTACTTC
TRBD1 | TRBJ1-1 | many | TRBV10-3 | CAIRGDRVNTEAFF | TGTGCCATCAGGGGGGACAGGGTGAACACTGAAGCTTTCTTT
NA | TRBJ2-1 | many | TRBV6-4 | CASSDGIRSSYNEQFF | TGTGCCAGCAGTGACGGCATACGGAGCTCCTACAATGAGCAGTTCTTC
TRBD2 | TRBJ2-5 | many | TRBV30 | CALTSGGAETQYF | TGTGCCTTAACCAGCGGGGGGGCCGAGACCCAGTACTTC
NA | TRBJ1-1 | many | TRBV30 | CAWSDSGATEAFF | TGTGCCTGGAGTGACTCCGGGGCCACTGAAGCTTTCTTT
TRBD1 | TRBJ1-1 | many | TRBV29-1 | CSVTGNAEAFF | TGCAGCGTGACAGGGAACGCTGAAGCTTTCTTT
NA | TRBJ2-1 | NA | TRBV7-4 | CASSLRDNYNEQFF | TGTGCCAGCAGCTTAAGGGACAACTACAATGAGCAGTTCTTC
NA | TRBJ2-1 | many | TRBV29-1 | CSVDRGAGRNEQFF | TGCAGCGTTGACCGAGGGGCGGGGAGGAATGAGCAGTTCTTC
NA | TRBJ2-1 | many | TRBV19 | CASRSWTLDDEQFF | TGTGCCAGTAGGTCGTGGACTCTCGACGATGAGCAGTTCTTC
TRBD1 | TRBJ2-3 | many | TRBV29-1 | CSVEEDSGGTQYF | TGCAGCGTTGAAGAGGATTCAGGGGGTACGCAGTATTTT
NA | TRBJ2-1 | many | TRBV23-1 | CASSQRQFF | TGCGCCAGCAGTCAAAGGCAGTTCTTC